The 12 T cell receptor beta chains listed next were all sequenced from one sample in a study of T cell repertoires in cytomegalovirus infection (dated by TCRdb to the late 2010s). TCRdb shows the sequencer as Illumina HiSeq 1500. TCRdb reworked the public reads: Q25 trimming with fastp, MiXCR clone assembly, productive beta chains retained. Duplicate CDR3 protein sequences are folded into a single record with the most common DNA and genes. For this sample there are more than 35,000 distinct CDR3 sequences; approximately 52% appear just once. The ten largest make up 90% of the sample. Read against the paper, the sample's treatment or condition label means: in vitro stimulation with specific CMV peptide epitopes to enrich CMV-specific T cells. No antigen has been identified for these receptors. Material: CD8+ T cells from cultured PBMCs, obtained from culture after CMV antigen stimulation. Source of these receptors: a human donor in good health (CMV status not recorded). Some clones in this sample may be carry-over from other donors' samples.

The chain recombines TRBV7-2 with TRBJ2-5, with D perhaps matching TRBD1 (5 bases). V shed 2 bases and J shed 1 base, with 11 bases lying between them. CDR1 and CDR2 (germline): SGHTA, FQGNSA. This CDR3 spans 15 amino acids. For the CDR3, the DNA is TGTGCCAGCAGCTTACCTCTAGGGGTCCAAGAGACCCAGTACTTC. Amino acids: CASSLPLGVQETQYF.

The V gene is TRBV7-9, the J gene TRBJ2-7, with D tentatively TRBD1 (5 bases). Germline V CDR1 and CDR2: SEHNR, FQNEAQ (reference sequence). The CDR3 has 15 residues. V lost 1 base and J lost 5, with 15 bases in between. The CDR3 sequence is CASSLGIQDGHEQYF. DNA for the CDR3: TGTGCCAGCAGCTTAGGTATACAGGACGGCCACGAGCAGTACTTC.

This chain links TRBV7-6 with TRBJ2-2, with D perhaps assigned TRBD1 or TRBD2 (6 bases each). The CDR3 is made up of 19 amino acids. The germline CDR1 and CDR2 sequences are SGHVS and FNYEAQ. Trimming left V 2 bases short and J 1 base short, with 20 bases between. In DNA, the CDR3 is TGTGCCAGCAGCTTAATTGCCCTTACCGGGGGCCTGAACACCGGGGAGCTGTTTTTT. Translation: CASSLIALTGGLNTGELFF.

This chain joins TRBV19 and TRBJ2-1; tentative D call: TRBD1 (6 bases). Germline V CDR1 and CDR2: LNHDA, SQIVND (reference sequence). This CDR3 is 14 amino acids long. Trimming removed 3 bases from V and 6 bases from J, with 12 bases in between. CDR3 loop: CASSILDSFNEQFF. The DNA for the CDR3 is TGTGCCAGTAGTATTTTGGACAGTTTCAATGAGCAGTTCTTC.

This clonotype was detected only a few times. The V call is TRBV7-8, the J call TRBJ2-4, with TRBD1 matching 8 bases. V lost 6 bases to trimming and J lost 6 bases; unmatched junction nucleotides: 13. Germline V CDR1 and CDR2: SGHVS, FQNEAQ. CDR3 size: 16 residues. The CDR3 is CASSPTGGWTINIQYF. The CDR3 DNA is TGTGCCAGCAGTCCAACAGGGGGTTGGACGATAAACATTCAGTACTTC. Together with reference TRBV7-8 and TRBJ2-4, the CDR3 gives the full variable domain: GAGVSQSPRYKVAKRGQDVALRCDPISGHVSLFWYQQALGQGPEFLTYFQNEAQLDKSGLPSDRFFAERPEGSVSTLKIQRTQQEDSAVYLCASSPTGGWTINIQYFGAGTRLSVL.

The table lists this clonotype with a count of one. V gene TRBV18 combines with J gene TRBJ2-7; 9 positions agree with TRBD1. Germline CDR1 and CDR2: KGHSH and LQKENI. The CDR3 covers 14 residues. With V trimmed by 3 bases and J by 6 bases, 6 bases remained unmatched. CDR3 DNA sequence: TGTGCCAGCTCACCCCGGGACAGGGAAGGCGAGCAGTACTTC. Its protein is CASSPRDREGEQYF.

The chain has TRBV7-2 and TRBJ2-1, with 8 positions matching TRBD2. The junction had 10 bases not matched to a gene; V was cut back by 1 base and J by 5 bases. CDR3 size: 17 residues. Germline V gene sequence: CDR1 SGHTA, CDR2 FQGNSA. The chain's CDR3 is CASSLGWGLGYDNEQFF. The CDR3 bases are TGTGCCAGCAGCTTAGGGTGGGGACTAGGATATGACAATGAGCAGTTCTTC.

This chain uses TRBV12-3 or TRBV12-4 with TRBJ1-1; D gene ambiguous. CDR3 size: 15 residues. V shed 1 base and J shed 1 base, with 10 bases lying between them. CDR3 nucleotides: TGTGCCAGCAGTTTAGAACAGAACTGGAACACTGAAGCTTTCTTT. Translating gives CASSLEQNWNTEAFF.

V gene TRBV6-6 combines with J gene TRBJ2-7; 7 bases line up with TRBD2. The V gene end was trimmed by 11 bases and the J gene end by 4 bases; junction bases not matched to a gene: 5. There are 11 residues in the CDR3. CDR1 is MNHNY, CDR2 SVGAGI, per germline (reference sequence). CDR3 in amino acids: CAAGVEYEQYF. Written as DNA, the CDR3 is TGTGCCGCGGGAGTAGAGTACGAGCAGTACTTC.

V and J are TRBV6-1 and TRBJ2-1; 8 bases are shared with TRBD2. Losses at the gene ends were 5 bases for V and 0 bases for J; bases not matched to a gene: 6. This CDR3 has 16 residues. The V gene's germline CDR1 is MNHNS and CDR2 SASEGT. CDR3 in DNA: TGTGCCAGCAGTCCTAGCGGGCGATTCTCCTACAATGAGCAGTTCTTC. Translation: CASSPSGRFSYNEQFF.

In this sample, this clonotype turned up a few times. The chain uses TRBV19 and TRBJ1-4, with D possibly being TRBD1 (5 bases). V dropped 3 bases and J dropped 0 bases, with 20 bases sitting between them. This CDR3 has 19 amino acids. CDR1 and CDR2 from the germline V gene are LNHDA and SQIVND (reference sequence). The CDR3: CASSIEDDSHIATNEKLFF. Written as DNA, the CDR3 is TGTGCCAGTAGTATCGAGGACGACAGCCATATTGCAACTAATGAAAAACTGTTTTTT.

This rearrangement joins TRBV5-6 to TRBJ1-6; no definite D call. The CDR3 spans 17 residues. Germline CDR1 is SGHDT and CDR2 is YYEEEE. The V and J ends lost 5 bases and 0 bases respectively, with 15 bases between them. For the CDR3, the DNA is TGTGCCAGCAGACAAAGAAGATCTACCTCCTATAATTCACCCCTCCACTTT. The encoded protein is CASRQRRSTSYNSPLHF.